The sequence of this T cell receptor (beta chain) was determined in a study of cytomegalovirus exposure and HLA in healthy donors. A remark on this clone: Its specificity is unknown.

Study results and caveats: A list of approximately 150 TCR beta chains associated with cytomegalovirus was given. With high specificity and sensitivity, the classifier reportedly diagnosed cytomegalovirus status. For most TCR beta V segments, an earlier analysis put the productive rate at about 90% or about 30% of the time.

Researchers ran the PCR with 60 Vbeta and 13 Jbeta primers. The repertoire was sequenced with immunoSEQ multiplex PCR; TCRdb's copy has only in-frame clones and lacks some. Its table lists 60,000 to 90,000 clones. Germline-derived CDR1 and CDR2 are LNHDA and SQIVND (reference sequence). The length of the CDR3 is 14 residues. V was pared by 10 bases and J by 4 bases, with 19 bases between. The sample comprised PBMCs. This TCR derives from a middle-aged woman in good health and CMV-seropositive. The chain couples TRBV19 to TRBJ1-1; perhaps TRBD1 as D (6 bases). The CDR3: CATSVGGAPTEAFF. The CDR3, as DNA: TGTGCCACCTCAGTGGGGGGGGCTCCCACTGAAGCTTTCTTT.